The 21 T cell receptor beta chains reported below all come from one sample, sequenced in a study of blood T cells in healthy people across ages. The authors ran a second PCR of about 6 to 11 cycles using a sample-barcoded 5' primer and a J-beta primer mix. TCRdb redid the calling of the 5' RACE reads with MiXCR, one entry per CDR3 protein. Of some 1.6 million distinct CDR3 sequences in the sample, almost 35% are singletons; the top ten hold around 11%. Sample: blood. These receptors were obtained from a woman under 40 in good health.

With respect to this clonotype: At one boundary the junction diverges from the germline segment, which might be a read error. V is TRBV20-1 and J is TRBJ1-1; no firm D call. Germline lookup yields CDR1 DFQATT and CDR2 SNEGSKA (reference sequence). This CDR3 contains 11 residues. The DNA for the CDR3 is TGCATCACCCCTCGGGCGGATGAAACTTTCTTT. Protein sequence: CITPRADETFF.

The chain employs TRBV7-9 and TRBJ2-7, with D possibly being TRBD1 (7 bases). V dropped 5 bases and J dropped 2 bases, with 16 bases sitting between them. The germline V gene encodes CDR1 SEHNR and CDR2 FQNEAQ (reference sequence). The CDR3 consists of 15 residues. Written as DNA, the CDR3 is TGTGCCAGCAGCGACGGCGGGGACAGCGCCTACGAGCAGTACTTC. This gives the protein CASSDGGDSAYEQYF.

Of note for this clonotype: Just one base apart from a much larger clone, this may be a read error. The V gene is TRBV29-1, the J gene TRBJ2-3; possible D gene TRBD1, 7 bases. The germline gives CDR1 SQVTM, CDR2 ANQGSEA. The CDR3 runs 13 residues. The CDR3 nucleotides read TGCTGCGTCGCGGGACAGAACACAGATACGCAGTATTTT. Protein: CCVAGQNTDTQYF.

This clonotype has only a few counts. Written as DNA, the CDR3 is TGTGCCAGCAGTTGGAGATTAGCAAGGGAAGAGACCCAGTACTTC. Protein product: CASSWRLAREETQYF. The chain recombines TRBV6-5 with TRBJ2-5; no clear D. Trimming pared 4 bases from V and 3 bases from J, leaving 15 bases between. CDR1 is MNHEY, CDR2 SVGAGI, per germline. The CDR3 sequence is 15 residues long.

J is TRBJ1-2 and V is TRBV25-1; D is uncertain. This CDR3 is built from 12 residues. Trimming shortened V by 8 bases and J by 8 bases, and 15 bases separated the two germline ends. Germline-derived CDR1 and CDR2 are MGHDK and SYGVNS. Written as DNA, the CDR3 is TGTGCCAGCGGATACCCCATGGGGGGCTACACCTTC. It specifies CASGYPMGGYTF.

The chain joins TRBV20-1 to TRBJ2-3; 7 bases are shared with TRBD2. V shed 0 bases and J 4 bases; nucleotides not matched to a gene: 7. The germline CDR1 and CDR2 sequences are DFQATT and SNEGSKA (reference sequence). This CDR3 is built from 15 residues. The CDR3 protein is CSARDGRGVADTQYF. The CDR3 nucleotides are TGCAGTGCTAGAGATGGCCGGGGGGTTGCAGATACGCAGTATTTT.

This rearrangement joins TRBV12-3 or TRBV12-4 to TRBJ2-3; TRBD1 is a possible D gene (5 bases). There are 14 residues in the CDR3. V was pared by 4 bases and J by 6 bases, with 14 bases between. CDR3 nucleotides: TGTGCCAGCAGTTGGGGCTCTTTCACTGATACGCAGTATTTT. This sequence encodes CASSWGSFTDTQYF.

The genes are TRBV20-1 and TRBJ2-7; TRBD2 might be the D (6 bases). The CDR3 loop spans 15 amino acids. From germline, CDR1 is DFQATT and CDR2 SNEGSKA (reference sequence). V lost 6 bases and J 3 bases, leaving 21 bases between the germline ends. In DNA, the CDR3 is TGCAGTGCCCACCGCCCTACCGGGAGTCGCTACGAGCAGTACTTC. Translation: CSAHRPTGSRYEQYF.

The chain combines TRBV7-8 with TRBJ2-5; D is possibly TRBD2 (5 bases). The better agreement between TRBJ2-7 and the DNA end casts doubt on the J call. Germline V CDR1 and CDR2: SGHVS, FQNEAQ. There are 15 residues in the CDR3. The CDR3 DNA sequence: TGTGCCAGCAGCCCCGGACGGGGATTCCCCTACGAGCAGTACTTC. Encoded protein: CASSPGRGFPYEQYF.

This clonotype was found a few times. The chain employs TRBV7-2 and TRBJ2-3; perhaps TRBD1 as D (6 bases). This CDR3 is 15 amino acids long. Trimming took 5 bases from V and 2 from J, leaving 14 bases between them. Germline assignment: CDR1 SGHTA and CDR2 FQGNSA. The CDR3: CASSRQATNTDTQYF. The CDR3 DNA is TGTGCCAGCAGCCGACAGGCGACCAACACAGATACGCAGTATTTT.

This clonotype was picked up a small number of times. The chain couples TRBV7-3 to TRBJ1-2; TRBD1 matches 9 bases. Germline lookup yields CDR1 SGHTA and CDR2 FQGTGA. J was trimmed by 7 bases and V by 3 bases; bases with no gene match: 9. This CDR3 comprises 15 residues. CDR3 DNA sequence: TGTGCCAGCAGCTTTAAGGGACAGGGAGTTTCTGGCTACACCTTC. It codes for CASSFKGQGVSGYTF.

The chain uses TRBV7-9 and TRBJ2-7, with TRBD1 matching over 9 bases. The germline V gene encodes CDR1 SEHNR and CDR2 FQNEAQ (reference sequence). The CDR3 totals 15 residues. Trimming removed 5 bases from V and 2 bases from J; junction bases left unmatched: 7. The CDR3 DNA follows: TGTGCCAGCAGCCCCGGACAGGGGATCACCTACGAGCAGTACTTC. Its protein product is CASSPGQGITYEQYF. The full variable domain, with the rest looked up from reference TRBV7-9 and TRBJ2-7, is DTGVSQNPRHKITKRGQNVTFRCDPISEHNRLYWYRQTLGQGPEFLTYFQNEAQLEKSRLLSDRFSAERPKGSFSTLEIQRTEQGDSAMYLCASSPGQGITYEQYFGPGTRLTVT.

In the case of this clonotype: A much larger clone differs from this one at a single base, so this may be a read error. This chain joins TRBV20-1 and TRBJ1-5; D possibly corresponds to TRBD1 (6 bases). Germline CDR1 reads DFQATT; CDR2 reads SNEGSKA (reference sequence). The V end was cut by 0 bases, the J end by 6 bases, with 18 bases between. The CDR3 has 16 residues. The CDR3 DNA reads TGCAGTGCTAGAGACCGCAGGGGATGGGGCGGTCAGCCCCAGCATTTT. Its translation is CSARDRRGWGGQPQHF.

This clonotype was found a few times. This chain uses TRBV7-8 with TRBJ2-5; 12 nucleotides align to TRBD2. CDR1 SGHVS and CDR2 FQNEAQ come from the germline V gene. The V gene end was trimmed by 5 bases and the J gene end by 1 base; junction bases not matched to a gene: 8. This CDR3 is 17 amino acids long. The CDR3 DNA is TGTGCCAGCAGCGCACGACTAGCGGGGGCCCCCCAAGAGACCCAGTACTTC. The encoded protein is CASSARLAGAPQETQYF.

This clonotype has more than one count but fewer than ten. The chain links TRBV20-1 to TRBJ2-7; D is unresolved. The CDR3 has 12 amino acids. Trimming removed 7 bases from V and 2 bases from J, with 12 bases in between. CDR1 and CDR2 (germline): DFQATT, SNEGSKA (reference sequence). The CDR3 sequence is CSVPGLTYEQYF. In DNA, the CDR3 is TGCAGTGTTCCGGGTCTTACCTACGAGCAGTACTTC.

The V gene is TRBV10-3, the J gene TRBJ1-2; D gene uncertain. The CDR3 has 14 amino acids. V lost 4 bases and J 0 bases, leaving 9 bases between the germline ends. Germline V gene data show CDR1 as ENHRY and CDR2 as SYGVKD. The CDR3 region is CAISADRTNYGYTF. The CDR3, as DNA: TGTGCCATCAGTGCCGATCGAACTAACTATGGCTACACCTTC.

The chain links TRBV7-8 to TRBJ2-5, with a weak D call TRBD2 (6 bases). The CDR3 contains 17 residues. V was trimmed by 4 bases and J by 3 bases, leaving 21 bases between them. Germline CDR1 SGHVS, CDR2 FQNEAQ. The CDR3 sequence: CASSWWDLLGQEETQYF. The CDR3 DNA reads TGTGCCAGCAGCTGGTGGGACTTGCTCGGTCAGGAAGAGACCCAGTACTTC.

This chain joins TRBV9 and TRBJ1-1, with a weak D call TRBD1 (6 bases). V lost 5 bases, J lost 0 bases, and 11 bases lay in between. The length of the CDR3 is 14 residues. The germline gives CDR1 SGDLS, CDR2 YYNGEE. The CDR3 region has the DNA TGTGCCAGCAGTAGGTCAGGGGTGAACACTGAAGCTTTCTTT. It encodes CASSRSGVNTEAFF. The full variable domain, rest sourced from reference TRBV9 and TRBJ1-1, is DSGVTQTPKHLITATGQRVTLRCSPRSGDLSVYWYQQSLDQGLQFLIQYYNGEERAKGNILERFSAQQFPDLHSELNLSSLELGDSALYFCASSRSGVNTEAFFGQGTRLTVV.

The rearrangement links TRBV28 to TRBJ2-7; D might be TRBD1 (6 bases). V was shortened by 8 bases and J by 4 bases, with 21 bases between the two germline ends. CDR1 is MDHEN and CDR2 is SYDVKM in the germline V gene. CDR3 length: 15 residues. The CDR3 bases are TGTGCCAGCCGGTCCGGACAGCTTGGTCGATACGAGCAGTACTTC. This encodes CASRSGQLGRYEQYF. The variable domain in full, completed from reference TRBV28 and TRBJ2-7, reads DVKVTQSSRYLVKRTGEKVFLECVQDMDHENMFWYRQDPGLGLRLIYFSYDVKMKEKGDIPEGYSVSREKKERFSLILESASTNQTSMYLCASRSGQLGRYEQYFGPGTRLTVT.

This clonotype was seen only once. The chain combines TRBV19 with TRBJ1-1; D remains ambiguous. Trimming removed 5 bases from V and 1 base from J, with 20 bases in between. The length of the CDR3 is 17 residues. CDR1 is LNHDA, CDR2 SQIVND, per germline (reference sequence). The CDR3 loop reads CASSLTQEYYQNTEAFF. The CDR3 bases are TGTGCCAGTAGTCTAACGCAAGAATACTACCAGAACACTGAAGCTTTCTTT.

The rearrangement uses TRBV18 and TRBJ2-6; TRBD1 aligns across 8 bases. The CDR3 is 18 residues long. V shed 0 bases and J 4 bases; nucleotides not matched to a gene: 8. The germline V gene encodes CDR1 KGHSH and CDR2 LQKENI. The CDR3 here is CASSPPLMTGAGANVLTF. The CDR3 DNA is TGTGCCAGCTCACCACCGCTTATGACAGGGGCCGGGGCCAACGTCCTGACTTTC.